This T cell receptor (beta chain) was obtained from a study of cytomegalovirus exposure and HLA in healthy donors. Across the study: About 180 million T cells yielded some 120 million unique TCR beta sequences in earlier analysis.

Note on this clone: The antigen remains unidentified.

Study results and caveats: Reportedly, a later analysis found an Asian-associated ancestry cluster had fewer N-insertions than the roughly 630-donor mean.

Germline-derived CDR1 and CDR2 are SGHAT and FQNNGV. The CDR3 is made up of 13 amino acids. Trimming shortened V by 5 bases and J by 7 bases, and 14 bases separated the two germline ends. It was with 60 Vbeta and 13 Jbeta primers that the PCR ran. Assay: immunoSEQ multiplex PCR; the TCRdb copy retains only in-frame clones and omits some. The sample lists roughly 130,000 clones, around three quarters occurring once. This receptor was identified in a young man in good health and CMV-seronegative. Sequences were obtained from PBMCs. The chain couples TRBV11-2 to TRBJ1-1, with D possibly being TRBD1 (5 bases). Here the CDR3 DNA reads TGTGCCAGCAGCCGACGAGGGGAGGGTGAAGCTTTCTTT. Translated: CASSRRGEGEAFF.